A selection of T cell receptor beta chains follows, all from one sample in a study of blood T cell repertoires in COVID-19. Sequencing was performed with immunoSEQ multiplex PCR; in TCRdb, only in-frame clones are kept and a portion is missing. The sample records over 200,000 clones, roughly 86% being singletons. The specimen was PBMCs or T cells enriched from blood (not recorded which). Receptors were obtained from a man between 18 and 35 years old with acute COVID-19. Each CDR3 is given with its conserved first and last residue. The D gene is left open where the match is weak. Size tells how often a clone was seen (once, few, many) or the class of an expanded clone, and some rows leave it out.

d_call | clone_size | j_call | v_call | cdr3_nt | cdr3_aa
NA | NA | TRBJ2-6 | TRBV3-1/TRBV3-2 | TGTGCCAGCAGCCAAGACAGCTCTGGGGCCAACGTCCTGACTTTC | CASSQDSSGANVLTF
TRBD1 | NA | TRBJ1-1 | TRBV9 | TGTGCCAGCAGCGTAGCTTATGGACAGGCCACTGAAGCTTTCTTT | CASSVAYGQATEAFF
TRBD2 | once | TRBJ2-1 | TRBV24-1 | TGTGCCACCAGGGCAAGCGGGATGGCGATGAATGAGCAGTTCTTC | CATRASGMAMNEQFF
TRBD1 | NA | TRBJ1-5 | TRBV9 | TGTGCCAGCAGCTCAGGGGGGTTTGATCAGCCCCAGCATTTT | CASSSGGFDQPQHF
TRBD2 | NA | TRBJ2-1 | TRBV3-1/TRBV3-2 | TGTGCCAGCAGCCAAGAGGGTCCAGCGGGGGGCAATGAGCAGTTCTTC | CASSQEGPAGGNEQFF
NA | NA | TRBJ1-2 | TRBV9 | TGTGCCAGCAGAGACAGACTGGGGGGAGACAGCAACTATGGCTACACCTTC | CASRDRLGGDSNYGYTF
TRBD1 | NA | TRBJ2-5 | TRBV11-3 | TGTGCCAGCAGCTCGATACAGGGGGAGACCCAGTACTTC | CASSSIQGETQYF
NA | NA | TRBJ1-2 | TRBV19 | TGTGCCAGTAGTCCAAAACAGACAGTTAACTATGGCTACACCTTC | CASSPKQTVNYGYTF
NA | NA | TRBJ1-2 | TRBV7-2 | TGTGCCAGCAGCTTAGGGGGCAACTATGGCTACACCTTC | CASSLGGNYGYTF
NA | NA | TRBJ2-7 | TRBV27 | TGTGCCAGCGGCCCCCTCCGGGAGCGCTCCTACGAGCAGTACTTC | CASGPLRERSYEQYF
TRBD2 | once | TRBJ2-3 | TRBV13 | TGTGCCAGCAGCTTGTCTAGCGGGGGTCGCTCTACATCAAGGGGGCAGTATTTT | CASSLSSGGRSTSRGQYF
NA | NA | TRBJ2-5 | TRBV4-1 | TGCGCCAGCAGCCGGGCCCCGGCGAGAGAGACCCAGTACTTC | CASSRAPARETQYF
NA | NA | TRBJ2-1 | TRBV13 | TGTGCCAGCAGCCAATACATAAACAATGAGCAGTTCTTC | CASSQYINNEQFF
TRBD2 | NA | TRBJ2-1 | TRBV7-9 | TGTGCCAGCAGTAGCACTAGCGGGATTCCCAATGAGCAGTTCTTC | CASSSTSGIPNEQFF
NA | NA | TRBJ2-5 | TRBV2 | TGTGCCAGCGGGAGAACTATAGAGACCCAGTACTTC | CASGRTIETQYF
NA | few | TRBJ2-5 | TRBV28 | TGTGCCAGCACCCGCGGAGAACCTCAAGAGACCCAGTACTTC | CASTRGEPQETQYF
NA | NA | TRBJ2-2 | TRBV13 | TGTGCCAGCAGCTTAGAAGGGGTAACCGGGGAGCTGTTTTTT | CASSLEGVTGELFF
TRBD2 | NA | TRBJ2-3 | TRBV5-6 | TGTGCCAGCTCCAACTCGGGCGGGAGCGGTGATACGCAGTATTTT | CASSNSGGSGDTQYF
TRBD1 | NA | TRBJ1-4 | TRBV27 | TGTGCCAGCAGTTCGACAGGGACTCCAACTAATGAAAAACTGTTTTTT | CASSSTGTPTNEKLFF
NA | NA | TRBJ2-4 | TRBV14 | TGTGCCAGCAGCCAAGATGGGGGGGCGAGCGCAAACATTCAGTACTTC | CASSQDGGASANIQYF
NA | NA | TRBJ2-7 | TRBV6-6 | TGTGCCAGCACCTTGGCCGTAAGCGGTTCTTCCTACGAGCAGTACTTC | CASTLAVSGSSYEQYF
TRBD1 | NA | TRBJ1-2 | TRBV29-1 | TGCAGCGTTGAAGAGAACAGGGGCCTTAACTATGGCTACACCTTC | CSVEENRGLNYGYTF
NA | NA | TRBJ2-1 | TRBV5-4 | TGTGCCAGCAGCTTGGCCTGGCGGGGCGCAGAGCAGTTCTTC | CASSLAWRGAEQFF
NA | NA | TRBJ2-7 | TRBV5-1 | TGCGCCAGCAGCTTGTTATCGGGAGTTGCCTACGAGCAGTACTTC | CASSLLSGVAYEQYF